Below, 28 T cell receptor beta chains from the same sample are listed, as sequenced in a study of siplizumab effects on memory and regulatory T cells (dated by TCRdb to the late 2010s). The library came from the immunoSEQ multiplex PCR assay. TCRdb holds this immuneACCESS table with in-frame rearrangements only. Some clones are missing; in checked studies, unresolved V genes explain under half, and the rest has no known cause. The sample table holds about 110,000 clones, of which about 90% were seen once. In total, the top ten clones hold 0.65% to 0.9% of the sample. The source material was Tregs sorted from blood. These receptors were taken from a human donor in good health.

This chain connects TRBV7-3 to TRBJ1-1, with TRBD1 matching 7 bases. CDR1 is SGHTA and CDR2 is FQGTGA in the germline V gene. This CDR3 has 15 residues. J gave up 1 base and V 2 bases, and 4 bases lay outside the gene matches. The CDR3 protein is CASSLLAGGNTEAFF. DNA of the CDR3: TGTGCCAGCAGCTTACTGGCAGGGGGGAACACTGAAGCTTTCTTT.

J is TRBJ2-7 and V is TRBV5-5; D remains ambiguous. The ends were cut back, 4 bases at V and 2 bases at J, with 7 bases in the middle. The CDR3 runs to 12 residues. Germline V lookup: CDR1 SGHKS, CDR2 YYEKEE (reference sequence). The CDR3 loop reads CASSAQAYEQYF. The CDR3 DNA is TGTGCCAGCAGCGCTCAAGCCTACGAGCAGTACTTC.

This clone was seen once. V and J are TRBV19 and TRBJ1-5; D is ambiguous. CDR1 and CDR2 from the germline V gene are LNHDA and SQIVND (reference sequence). Trimming took off 2 bases at V and 2 bases at J, with 10 bases between the two ends. This CDR3 spans 15 amino acids. The DNA for the CDR3 is TGTGCCAGTAGTATACATCCCTTGGGCAATCAGCCCCAGCATTTT. Its protein product is CASSIHPLGNQPQHF. The whole variable domain, filled in from reference TRBV19 and TRBJ1-5, reads DGGITQSPKYLFRKEGQNVTLSCEQNLNHDAMYWYRQDPGQGLRLIYYSQIVNDFQKGDIAEGYSVSREKKESFPLTVTSAQKNPTAFYLCASSIHPLGNQPQHFGDGTRLSIL.

The rearrangement joins TRBV27 to TRBJ1-3; D gene uncertain. Germline assignment: CDR1 MNHEY and CDR2 SMNVEV (reference sequence). Trimming stripped 6 bases from V and 4 bases from J, with 4 bases between. CDR3 length equals 11 residues. The CDR3 here is CASRSGNTIYF. The CDR3 region has the DNA TGTGCCAGCAGATCGGGAAACACCATATATTTT.

V gene TRBV7-9 combines with J gene TRBJ2-3; no reliable D call. Trimming removed 1 base from V and 4 bases from J, with 9 bases in between. The CDR3 loop spans 14 amino acids. The germline CDR1 and CDR2 sequences are SEHNR and FQNEAQ (reference sequence). The CDR3 loop reads CASSLGVVSDTQYF. The CDR3 DNA is TGTGCCAGCAGCTTAGGGGTGGTCTCAGATACGCAGTATTTT.

The chain is built from TRBV2 and TRBJ1-5, with a possible D match to TRBD1 (5 bases). From germline, CDR1 is SNHLY and CDR2 FYNNEI. Trimming stripped 8 bases from V and 5 bases from J, with 13 bases between. This CDR3 region has 13 residues. The CDR3 sequence: CASHTGGDQPQHF. In DNA, the CDR3 is TGTGCCAGCCACACGGGAGGGGATCAGCCCCAGCATTTT.

V gene TRBV30 combines with J gene TRBJ1-2; 8 positions match TRBD1. This CDR3 is built from 14 residues. Germline CDR1 reads GTSNPN; CDR2 reads SVGIG (reference sequence). After removal of 0 bases from V and 3 bases from J, the junction contained 3 bases not matched to a gene. For the CDR3, the DNA is TGTGCCTGGAGTGTACAGGGACAGGACTATGGCTACACCTTC. Its translation is CAWSVQGQDYGYTF.

The chain combines TRBV5-6 with TRBJ2-5; unclear D gene. The germline gives CDR1 SGHDT, CDR2 YYEEEE. The CDR3 has 13 amino acids. Trimming removed 0 bases at V and 6 bases at J, with 9 bases between. As DNA, the CDR3 is TGTGCCAGCAGCTTGGGTGGGGTCCAGACCCAGTACTTC. Its translation is CASSLGGVQTQYF.

Comments on this clone: Other DNA sequences in the same sample also yield this CDR3. The V gene is TRBV27, the J gene TRBJ1-2; D unresolved. Germline V CDR1 and CDR2: MNHEY, SMNVEV (reference sequence). There are 13 residues in the CDR3. V lost 2 bases to trimming and J lost 2 bases, with 6 bases between them. CDR3 sequence: CASSLTANYGYTF. The CDR3 region has the DNA TGTGCCAGCAGTTTAACAGCAAACTATGGCTACACCTTC.

This clone was recorded only once. The J gene is TRBJ2-1, the V gene TRBV2, with 7 bases aligning to TRBD1. Germline CDR1 SNHLY, CDR2 FYNNEI. V gave up 5 bases and J gave up 5 bases; unmatched junction bases: 3. The length of the CDR3 is 13 residues. The CDR3 spells CASSTDRDNEQFF. In nucleotides, the CDR3 is TGTGCCAGCAGTACTGACAGGGACAATGAGCAGTTCTTC.

Of note for this clone: Different DNA sequences within this sample yield the same CDR3. The V and J genes are TRBV5-1 and TRBJ2-3; D not certain. Germline V gene sequence: CDR1 SGHRS, CDR2 YFSETQ. V lost 0 bases and J 3 bases, leaving 2 bases between the germline ends. This CDR3 comprises 12 residues. The CDR3 sequence is CASSLETDTQYF. The CDR3 DNA reads as TGCGCCAGCAGCTTGGAGACAGATACGCAGTATTTT. The full variable domain, with the rest looked up from reference TRBV5-1 and TRBJ2-3, is KAGVTQTPRYLIKTRGQQVTLSCSPISGHRSVSWYQQTPGQGLQFLFEYFSETQRNKGNFPGRFSGRQFSNSRSEMNVSTLELGDSALYLCASSLETDTQYFGPGTRLTVL.

This chain joins TRBV19 and TRBJ1-6; D perhaps matches TRBD1 (5 bases). V was shortened by 0 bases and J by 12 bases, with 9 bases between the two germline ends. CDR1 is LNHDA, CDR2 SQIVND, per germline (reference sequence). This CDR3 has 13 amino acids. The CDR3 protein is CASSIERGLPLHF. Written as DNA, the CDR3 is TGTGCCAGTAGTATAGAAAGGGGTCTACCCCTCCACTTT.

This chain joins TRBV27 and TRBJ2-5, with 7 bases fitting TRBD2. Germline CDR1 is MNHEY and CDR2 is SMNVEV (reference sequence). J was trimmed by 1 base and V by 1 base; bases with no gene match: 12. This CDR3 has 18 residues. The CDR3, as DNA: TGTGCCAGCAGTTTATTCCCTTCTAGCGGATCAGCCCAAGAGACCCAGTACTTC. Translated, it gives CASSLFPSSGSAQETQYF.

The chain employs TRBV9 and TRBJ2-5; D not resolved. Trimming removed 5 bases from V and 1 base from J, with 21 bases in between. The CDR3 extends over 17 amino acids. The germline V gene has CDR1 SGDLS and CDR2 YYNGEE. CDR3 sequence: CASSRSTPPGPQETQYF. CDR3 DNA: TGTGCCAGCAGTCGTAGTACCCCCCCCGGACCCCAAGAGACCCAGTACTTC.

The DNA for the CDR3 is TGTGCCAGCAGAGCGACAGGAGGAAGTGAAAAACTGTTTTTT. Amino acids: CASRATGGSEKLFF. The chain has TRBV6-5 and TRBJ1-4; D possibly corresponds to TRBD1 (6 bases). V was clipped by 6 bases and J by 7 bases, with 15 bases between them. Germline V gene lookup returns CDR1 MNHEY and CDR2 SVGAGI. This CDR3 comprises 14 residues.

CDR3 region: CASGLQGSTDTQYF. The CDR3 DNA sequence: TGCGCCAGCGGCCTACAGGGGAGCACAGATACGCAGTATTTT. The chain has TRBV5-1 and TRBJ2-3; 7 bases are shared with TRBD1. The ends lost 7 bases at V and 0 bases at J; junction bases unmatched: 5. This CDR3 spans 14 amino acids. Germline lookup yields CDR1 SGHRS and CDR2 YFSETQ.

V is TRBV10-3 and J is TRBJ2-2; D possibly corresponds to TRBD1 (5 bases). Germline values: CDR1 ENHRY, CDR2 SYGVKD. The V end lost 5 bases, the J end lost 4 bases, and 14 bases lay between the germline ends. The CDR3 loop spans 15 amino acids. The CDR3 is CAISPVGAVTGELFF. The CDR3 DNA follows: TGTGCCATCAGTCCGGTTGGGGCCGTCACCGGGGAGCTGTTTTTT.

The chain recombines TRBV5-1 with TRBJ2-1; TRBD2 aligns across 14 bases. V lost 0 bases, J lost 7 bases, and 3 bases stayed unmatched. This CDR3 spans 16 amino acids. The germline gives CDR1 SGHRS, CDR2 YFSETQ. The CDR3 DNA sequence: TGCGCCAGCAGCTTGGAGACTAGCGGGAGGGGAAATGAGCAGTTCTTC. It specifies CASSLETSGRGNEQFF.

J is TRBJ2-7 and V is TRBV6-6; the D gene could be TRBD1 or TRBD2 (5 bases each). Germline assignment: CDR1 MNHNY and CDR2 SVGAGI (reference sequence). The length of the CDR3 is 14 residues. Trimming shortened V by 6 bases and J by 3 bases, and 15 bases separated the two germline ends. The CDR3 DNA reads TGTGCCAGCAGCCCGGGACCCAATCTCTACGAGCAGTACTTC. Its protein is CASSPGPNLYEQYF.

The chain recombines TRBV7-9 with TRBJ1-3; D is unclear. Between the trimmed V and J ends, which lost 3 bases and 7 bases, there was a span of 10 bases. Germline values: CDR1 SEHNR, CDR2 FQNEAQ (reference sequence). CDR3 length equals 13 residues. CDR3 amino acids: CASSLMVGNTIYF. The CDR3 region has the DNA TGTGCCAGCAGCTTGATGGTGGGGAACACCATATATTTT.

V and J are TRBV7-9 and TRBJ1-1; D is undetermined. The CDR3 is 13 residues long. Between the trimmed V and J ends, which lost 4 bases and 11 bases, there was a span of 17 bases. Germline V gives CDR1 SEHNR, CDR2 FQNEAQ (reference sequence). CDR3 sequence: CASSSTTIGVAFF. The CDR3 nucleotides are TGTGCCAGCAGCTCCACAACCATCGGAGTCGCTTTCTTT.

The chain employs TRBV25-1 and TRBJ2-5, with D unresolved. This CDR3 is 11 amino acids long. The germline V gene has CDR1 MGHDK and CDR2 SYGVNS. V was cut by 4 bases and J by 5 bases, with 5 bases left in between. In nucleotides, the CDR3 is TGTGCCAGCAGTGCCTTTGAGACCCAGTACTTC. Translating gives CASSAFETQYF.

This clone was observed a single time. The gene calls are TRBV11-2 and TRBJ1-6; a weak D match, TRBD1 (6 bases). The V and J ends lost 6 bases and 9 bases respectively, with 15 bases between them. The CDR3 sequence is 14 residues long. The germline CDR1 and CDR2 sequences are SGHAT and FQNNGV. CDR3 amino acids: CASRRTEGFSPLHF. The CDR3 region has the DNA TGTGCCAGCAGGCGGACAGAAGGATTTTCACCCCTCCACTTT.

The rearrangement uses TRBV6-5 and TRBJ1-2; 7 bases fit TRBD1. Germline CDR1 is MNHEY and CDR2 is SVGAGI. The CDR3 extends over 14 amino acids. Trimming took 2 bases from V and 2 from J; bases not matched to a gene: 2. The CDR3 coding sequence is TGTGCCAGCAGTTACCTGACAGGGAACTATGGCTACACCTTC. Residues: CASSYLTGNYGYTF.

J is TRBJ2-1 and V is TRBV12-5; the D call may be TRBD1 or TRBD2 (7 bases each). Germline lookup yields CDR1 LGHNT and CDR2 FRNRAP. The CDR3 contains 17 residues. The V end lost 2 bases, the J end lost 6 bases, and 20 bases lay between the germline ends. The CDR3 DNA is TGTGCTAGTGGTTTGCCTACAGGGGCGGGAGTAAGCAATGAGCAGTTCTTC. The encoded protein is CASGLPTGAGVSNEQFF.

A single count supports this clone. The V call is TRBV5-1, the J call TRBJ1-5; TRBD1 aligns across 9 bases. Germline trimming cut 3 bases from V and 6 bases from J; bases unmatched to any gene: 7. The germline V gene encodes CDR1 SGHRS and CDR2 YFSETQ. CDR3 size: 15 residues. The CDR3 nucleotides read TGCGCCAGCAGCTACTCGACAGGGGGAGGTCAGCCCCAGCATTTT. It codes for CASSYSTGGGQPQHF.

CDR3 amino acids: CASSFSAGASYEQYF. The CDR3 region has the DNA TGTGCCAGCAGCTTTTCGGCCGGAGCCTCCTACGAGCAGTACTTC. The chain couples TRBV7-9 to TRBJ2-7; D not resolved. The V gene's germline CDR1 is SEHNR and CDR2 FQNEAQ (reference sequence). CDR3 size: 15 residues. V was clipped by 3 bases and J by 0 bases, with 12 bases between them.

The chain has TRBV7-9 and TRBJ1-2; no definite D call. Germline V CDR1 and CDR2: SEHNR, FQNEAQ (reference sequence). Trimming stripped 1 base from V and 8 bases from J, with 11 bases between. This CDR3 has 13 amino acids. The CDR3 here is CASSLETEGGYTF. DNA of the CDR3: TGTGCCAGCAGCTTAGAAACCGAGGGAGGCTACACCTTC.